Below, 2 T cell receptor beta chains from the same sample are listed, as sequenced in a study of blood T cell repertoires in COVID-19. Measured with immunoSEQ multiplex PCR; TCRdb has only the in-frame clones, and not every one. The data show under 200,000 clones, with 70% to 80% seen just once and roughly 20% held by the top ten. The sequencing input was PBMCs or T cells enriched from blood (not recorded which). The receptors here all came from a woman in her sixties or seventies in a cohort exposed to, infected with or recovered from COVID-19 (not recorded which).

J is TRBJ1-5 and V is TRBV7-8, with no clear D. V was pared by 5 bases and J by 7 bases, with 18 bases between. Germline values: CDR1 SGHVS, CDR2 FQNEAQ. CDR3 length equals 15 residues. CDR3 amino acids: CASSSREAMGQPQHF. CDR3 nucleotide sequence: TGTGCCAGCAGCAGCCGGGAGGCGATGGGACAGCCCCAGCATTTT.

This clone was seen only a few times. This sequence joins TRBV2 and TRBJ2-3; 12 nucleotides line up with TRBD1. J was trimmed by 6 bases and V by 6 bases; bases with no gene match: 4. From germline, CDR1 is SNHLY and CDR2 FYNNEI. The CDR3 spans 14 residues. The CDR3: CASSYGTGGDTQYF. CDR3 nucleotides: TGTGCCAGCAGCTATGGGACAGGGGGCGATACGCAGTATTTT.